The entry below gives a single T cell receptor (beta chain) sequence along with its context. Its antigen is currently unknown. This specimen comes from a study of regulatory T cells in long-lasting Graves disease. Findings and limits, study-wide: Sample size, which was small, may have reduced accuracy.

Time point meaning: persistent/refractory GD, antithyroid drugs over 5 years with positive TRAb. The TCR library was prepared using RNA isolated from PBMCs. With 6 bases removed from V and 8 bases from J, the gap between germline ends came to 13 bases. There are 12 residues in the CDR3. Relying on iRepertoire HTBI primers and Arm-PCR of CDR3 regions, the team built TCR beta libraries. MiXCR, run by TCRdb on the multiplex PCR reads, gives a single entry per CDR3 protein. Of around 340,000 distinct CDR3 sequences in the sample, around 19% are singletons; the top ten hold approximately 31%. This TCR was sampled from a female donor with Graves disease. The chain uses TRBV12-3 or TRBV12-4 and TRBJ1-1; D gene uncertain. This specimen was peripheral blood mononuclear cells (PBMCs), taken when the disease was refractory, from a patient treated with antithyroid drugs. The CDR3: CASSFGSLEAFF. The CDR3, as DNA: TGTGCCAGCAGCTTCGGCTCTCTGGAAGCTTTCTTT.